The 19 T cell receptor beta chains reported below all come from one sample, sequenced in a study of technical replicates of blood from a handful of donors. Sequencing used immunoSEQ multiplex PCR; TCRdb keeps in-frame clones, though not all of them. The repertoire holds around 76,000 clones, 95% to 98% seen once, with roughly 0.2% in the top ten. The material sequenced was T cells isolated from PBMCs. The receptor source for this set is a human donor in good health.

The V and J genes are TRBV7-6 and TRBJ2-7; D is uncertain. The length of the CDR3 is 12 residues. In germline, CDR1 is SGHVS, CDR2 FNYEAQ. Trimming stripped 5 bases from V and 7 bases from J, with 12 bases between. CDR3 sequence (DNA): TGTGCCAGCAGCCCAATCAGTCGTGAGCAGTACTTC. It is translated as CASSPISREQYF.

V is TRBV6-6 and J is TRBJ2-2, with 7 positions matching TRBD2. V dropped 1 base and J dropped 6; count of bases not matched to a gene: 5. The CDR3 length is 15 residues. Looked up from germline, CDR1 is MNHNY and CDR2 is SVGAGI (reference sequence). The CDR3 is CASSYLTTSSGELFF. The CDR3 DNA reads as TGTGCCAGCAGTTACTTGACGACTAGCTCCGGGGAGCTGTTTTTT.

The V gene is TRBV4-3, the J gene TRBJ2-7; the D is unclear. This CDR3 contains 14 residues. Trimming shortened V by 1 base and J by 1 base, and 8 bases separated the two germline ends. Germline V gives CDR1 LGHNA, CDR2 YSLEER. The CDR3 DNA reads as TGCGCCAGCAGCCAAGTTCACTCTTCCTACGAGCAGTACTTC. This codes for CASSQVHSSYEQYF.

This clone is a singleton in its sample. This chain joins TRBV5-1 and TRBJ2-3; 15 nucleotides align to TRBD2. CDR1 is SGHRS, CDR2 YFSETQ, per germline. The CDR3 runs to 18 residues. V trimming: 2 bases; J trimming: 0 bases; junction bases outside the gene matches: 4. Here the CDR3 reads CASSFRGLAGGSTDTQYF. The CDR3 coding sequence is TGCGCCAGCAGCTTCCGGGGACTAGCGGGAGGTAGCACAGATACGCAGTATTTT.

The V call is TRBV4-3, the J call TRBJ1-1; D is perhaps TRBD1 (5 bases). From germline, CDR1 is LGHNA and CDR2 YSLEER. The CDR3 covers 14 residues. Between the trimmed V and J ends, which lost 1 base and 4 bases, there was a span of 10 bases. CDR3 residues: CASSQAGQGTEAFF. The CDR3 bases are TGCGCCAGCAGCCAAGCAGGGCAGGGCACTGAAGCTTTCTTT.

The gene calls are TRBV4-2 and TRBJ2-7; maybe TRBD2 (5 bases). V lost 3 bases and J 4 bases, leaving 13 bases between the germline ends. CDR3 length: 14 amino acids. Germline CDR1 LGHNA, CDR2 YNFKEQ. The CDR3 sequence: CASSHFLGEYEQYF. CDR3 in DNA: TGTGCCAGCAGCCATTTCCTTGGGGAGTACGAGCAGTACTTC.

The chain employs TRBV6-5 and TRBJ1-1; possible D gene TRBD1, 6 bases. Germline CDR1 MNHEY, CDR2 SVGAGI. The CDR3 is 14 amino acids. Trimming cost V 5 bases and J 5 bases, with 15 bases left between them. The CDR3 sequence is CASSKRGGVTEAFF. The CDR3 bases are TGTGCCAGCAGTAAAAGGGGGGGTGTGACTGAAGCTTTCTTT.

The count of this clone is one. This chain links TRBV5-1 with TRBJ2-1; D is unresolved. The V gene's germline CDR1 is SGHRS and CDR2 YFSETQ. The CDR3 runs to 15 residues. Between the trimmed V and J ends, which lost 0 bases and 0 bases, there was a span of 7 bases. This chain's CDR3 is CASSLDGASYNEQFF. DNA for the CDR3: TGCGCCAGCAGCTTGGACGGAGCCTCCTACAATGAGCAGTTCTTC. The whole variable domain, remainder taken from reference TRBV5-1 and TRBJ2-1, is KAGVTQTPRYLIKTRGQQVTLSCSPISGHRSVSWYQQTPGQGLQFLFEYFSETQRNKGNFPGRFSGRQFSNSRSEMNVSTLELGDSALYLCASSLDGASYNEQFFGPGTRLTVL.

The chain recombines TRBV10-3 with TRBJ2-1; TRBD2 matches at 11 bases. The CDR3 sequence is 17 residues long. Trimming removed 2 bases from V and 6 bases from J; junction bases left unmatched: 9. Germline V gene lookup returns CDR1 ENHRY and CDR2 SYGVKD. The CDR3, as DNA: TGTGCCATCAGTGAGCATAGCGGGAGGGCCCCAAGCAATGAGCAGTTCTTC. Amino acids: CAISEHSGRAPSNEQFF.

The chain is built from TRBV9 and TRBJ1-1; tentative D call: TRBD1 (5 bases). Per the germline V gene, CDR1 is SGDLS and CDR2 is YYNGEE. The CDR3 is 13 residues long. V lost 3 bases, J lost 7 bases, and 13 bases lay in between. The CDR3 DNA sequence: TGTGCCAGCAGCGAGGGAGGTGGGGGTGAAGCTTTCTTT. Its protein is CASSEGGGGEAFF.

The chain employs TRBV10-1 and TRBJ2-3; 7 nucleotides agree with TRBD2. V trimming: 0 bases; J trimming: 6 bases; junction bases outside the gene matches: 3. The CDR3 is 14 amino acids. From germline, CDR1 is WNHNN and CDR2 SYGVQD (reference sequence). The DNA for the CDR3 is TGCGCCAGCAGTGAGTCGGGAGGGGTGGATACGCAGTATTTT. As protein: CASSESGGVDTQYF.

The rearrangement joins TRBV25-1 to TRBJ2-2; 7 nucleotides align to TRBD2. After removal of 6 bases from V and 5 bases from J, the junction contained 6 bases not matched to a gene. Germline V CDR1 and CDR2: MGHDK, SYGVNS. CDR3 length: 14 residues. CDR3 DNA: TGTGCCAGCAGGGGCGGGGGAAAGACCGGGGAGCTGTTTTTT. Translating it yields CASRGGGKTGELFF. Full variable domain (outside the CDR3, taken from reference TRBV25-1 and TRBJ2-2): EADIYQTPRYLVIGTGKKITLECSQTMGHDKMYWYQQDPGMELHLIHYSYGVNSTEKGDLSSESTVSRIRTEHFPLTLESARPSHTSQYLCASRGGGKTGELFFGEGSRLTVL.

CDR3 coding DNA: TGTGCCAGCATGGGACAATCGAACTCCTACGAGCAGTACTTC. Translated: CASMGQSNSYEQYF. J is TRBJ2-7 and V is TRBV6-5, with D possibly TRBD1 on 6 matching bases. V lost 7 bases to trimming and J lost 0 bases, with 13 bases between them. The germline gives CDR1 MNHEY, CDR2 SVGAGI. The CDR3 consists of 14 residues.

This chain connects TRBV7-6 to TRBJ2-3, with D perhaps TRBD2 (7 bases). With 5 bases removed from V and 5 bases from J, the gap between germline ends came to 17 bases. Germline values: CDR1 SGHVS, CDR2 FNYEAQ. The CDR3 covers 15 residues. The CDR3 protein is CASSVGAGAQDTQYF. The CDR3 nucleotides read TGTGCCAGCAGCGTGGGGGCGGGAGCGCAAGATACGCAGTATTTT. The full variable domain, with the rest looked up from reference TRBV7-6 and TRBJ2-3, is GAGVSQSPRYKVTKRGQDVALRCDPISGHVSLYWYRQALGQGPEFLTYFNYEAQQDKSGLPNDRFSAERPEGSISTLTIQRTEQRDSAMYRCASSVGAGAQDTQYFGPGTRLTVL.

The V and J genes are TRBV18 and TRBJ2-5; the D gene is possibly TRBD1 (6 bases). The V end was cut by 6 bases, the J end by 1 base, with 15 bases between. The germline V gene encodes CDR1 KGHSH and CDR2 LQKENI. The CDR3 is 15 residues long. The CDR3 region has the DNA TGTGCCAGCTCGACAATCAGGACAGCCCAAGAGACCCAGTACTTC. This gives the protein CASSTIRTAQETQYF.

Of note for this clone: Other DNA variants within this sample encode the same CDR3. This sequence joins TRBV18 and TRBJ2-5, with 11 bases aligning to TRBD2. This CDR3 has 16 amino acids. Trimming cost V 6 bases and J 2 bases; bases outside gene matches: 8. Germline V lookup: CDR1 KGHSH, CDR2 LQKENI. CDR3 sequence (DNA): TGTGCCAGCTCCGTGTTAGCGGGAGGGCATCAAGAGACCCAGTACTTC. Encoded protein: CASSVLAGGHQETQYF.

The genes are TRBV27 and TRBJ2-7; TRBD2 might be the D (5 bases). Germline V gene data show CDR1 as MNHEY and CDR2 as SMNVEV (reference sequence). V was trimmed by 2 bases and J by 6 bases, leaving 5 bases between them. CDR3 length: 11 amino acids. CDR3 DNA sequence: TGTGCCAGCAGTTTAGGAGGCGAGCAGTACTTC. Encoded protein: CASSLGGEQYF.

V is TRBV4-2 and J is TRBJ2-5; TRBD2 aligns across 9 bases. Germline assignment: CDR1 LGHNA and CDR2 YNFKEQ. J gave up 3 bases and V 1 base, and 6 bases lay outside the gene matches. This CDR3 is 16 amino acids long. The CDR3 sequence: CASSQGWTSVKETQYF. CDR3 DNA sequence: TGTGCCAGCAGCCAAGGATGGACTAGCGTTAAAGAGACCCAGTACTTC.

The CDR3 DNA reads TGCGCCAGCAGCTTGGGGGCATATGGCTACACCTTC. Its protein is CASSLGAYGYTF. The chain is built from TRBV5-1 and TRBJ1-2; D gene unclear. This CDR3 contains 12 residues. V was trimmed by 0 bases and J by 5 bases, leaving 5 bases between them. Germline values: CDR1 SGHRS, CDR2 YFSETQ. The full variable domain, rest sourced from reference TRBV5-1 and TRBJ1-2, is KAGVTQTPRYLIKTRGQQVTLSCSPISGHRSVSWYQQTPGQGLQFLFEYFSETQRNKGNFPGRFSGRQFSNSRSEMNVSTLELGDSALYLCASSLGAYGYTFGSGTRLTVV.